Listed below are T cell receptor beta chains from one sample, sequenced in a study of blood T cell repertoires in COVID-19. TCRdb's copy holds only in-frame clones and misses some; the assay was immunoSEQ multiplex PCR. The data contain about 160,000 clones, approximately 85% of them singletons. What was sequenced was peripheral blood. The receptors were sampled from a woman aged 55-69 years with COVID-19, enrolled during active disease. Both conserved end residues are part of each CDR3. D genes are given only for firm matches. The size field is filled for only some rows; it gives once, few, many or a size class.

clone_size	v_call	d_call	j_call	cdr3_aa	cdr3_nt
.	TRBV5-8	.	TRBJ1-3	CASSLAGASGNTIYF	TGTGCCAGCAGCTTGGCAGGCGCTTCTGGAAACACCATATATTTT
.	TRBV11-2	.	TRBJ1-2	CASSFPDYGYTF	TGTGCCAGCAGCTTTCCGGACTATGGCTACACCTTC
.	TRBV5-1	TRBD1	TRBJ2-2	CASSARTGNTGELFF	TGCGCCAGCAGCGCTAGGACAGGGAACACCGGGGAGCTGTTTTTT
once	TRBV5-6	.	TRBJ1-2	CASSLVGQGHGYTF	TGTGCCAGCAGCTTGGTGGGCCAGGGGCATGGCTACACCTTC
.	TRBV19	TRBD1	TRBJ1-5	CASRKGDRGNNQPQHF	TGTGCCAGTAGAAAGGGGGACAGGGGGAACAATCAGCCCCAGCATTTT
few	TRBV7-3	.	TRBJ1-1	CASSLTGAMGNTEAFF	TGTGCCAGCAGCTTAACAGGGGCCATGGGCAACACTGAAGCTTTCTTT
.	TRBV6-5	TRBD1	TRBJ2-1	CASSYSGTAYNEQFF	TGTGCCAGCAGTTACTCAGGGACAGCCTACAATGAGCAGTTCTTC
.	TRBV7-2	.	TRBJ2-2	CASTTVRVTGELFF	TGTGCCAGCACTACAGTCAGGGTGACCGGGGAGCTGTTTTTT
.	TRBV3-1/TRBV3-2	.	TRBJ1-2	CASSQIGGRNYGYTF	TGTGCCAGCAGCCAAATCGGGGGGCGAAACTATGGCTACACCTTC
.	TRBV27	TRBD1	TRBJ1-1	CASSEQGRTEAFF	TGTGCCAGCAGTGAACAGGGGAGAACTGAAGCTTTCTTT
once	TRBV27	.	TRBJ1-2	CASSGGGWGADYGYTF	TGTGCCAGCAGTGGGGGGGGATGGGGGGCCGACTATGGCTACACCTTC
.	TRBV5-8	.	TRBJ1-5	CASSLGAGVGQPQHF	TGTGCCAGCAGCTTGGGGGCGGGGGTAGGCCAGCCCCAGCATTTT
.	TRBV2	.	TRBJ2-3	CALAGLARSDTQYF	TGTGCCCTTGCGGGGCTAGCGAGGTCTGATACGCAGTATTTT
.	TRBV2	.	TRBJ2-1	CASIVGGGNEQFF	TGTGCCAGCATCGTGGGAGGGGGCAATGAGCAGTTCTTC
once	TRBV7-9	TRBD1	TRBJ1-4	CASSERTGPEKLFF	TGTGCCAGCAGCGAGAGGACAGGACCTGAAAAACTGTTTTTT
.	TRBV11-1	TRBD1	TRBJ1-2	CASSLDVRGPDGYTF	TGTGCCAGCAGCTTAGACGTCAGGGGGCCGGATGGCTACACCTTC
.	TRBV5-6	.	TRBJ1-1	CASSSERASSNTEAFF	TGTGCCAGCAGCTCCGAGAGGGCTTCATCGAACACTGAAGCTTTCTTT
.	TRBV7-9	.	TRBJ2-1	CASSYPGGSNEQFF	TGTGCCAGCAGCTACCCTGGGGGGAGCAATGAGCAGTTCTTC
.	TRBV5-1	TRBD1	TRBJ2-5	CASSSGTGVWETQYF	TGCGCCAGCAGCTCCGGGACAGGGGTTTGGGAGACCCAGTACTTC
.	TRBV5-8	.	TRBJ2-2	CASNNLVRTTNTGELFF	TGTGCCAGCAACAATCTCGTCCGGACAACGAACACCGGGGAGCTGTTTTTT
.	TRBV9	.	TRBJ2-1	CASSSLGGRNEQFF	TGTGCCAGCAGCTCCCTGGGGGGGCGGAATGAGCAGTTCTTC
.	TRBV9	.	TRBJ1-3	CASSVDLSSGNTIYF	TGTGCCAGCAGCGTAGATTTGAGCTCTGGAAACACCATATATTTT
.	TRBV14	.	TRBJ2-4	CASSHLDAALRGNIQYF	TGTGCCAGCAGCCATTTAGATGCGGCCCTGAGGGGGAACATTCAGTACTTC
.	TRBV19	.	TRBJ1-3	CASRVSGNSGNTIYF	TGTGCCAGTAGGGTTTCGGGGAACTCTGGAAACACCATATATTTT
.	TRBV19	.	TRBJ1-5	CASSISRRSNQPQHF	TGTGCCAGTAGTATTTCGAGGCGGAGCAATCAGCCCCAGCATTTT
once	TRBV5-6	TRBD1	TRBJ2-5	CASSRRTGTLQETQYF	TGTGCCAGCAGCCGCAGGACAGGGACACTCCAAGAGACCCAGTACTTC
.	TRBV5-1	TRBD1	TRBJ1-6	CASSPSTGVYSPLHF	TGCGCCAGCAGCCCATCGACAGGGGTCTATTCACCCCTCCACTTT
.	TRBV12-5	TRBD1	TRBJ1-2	CASAPSGQIQAYGYTF	TGTGCTAGTGCCCCGTCGGGACAGATACAAGCCTATGGCTACACCTTC
once	TRBV9	.	TRBJ2-1	CASSVVGAGSSYNEQFF	TGTGCCAGCAGCGTAGTGGGGGCGGGCAGCTCCTACAATGAGCAGTTCTTC
.	TRBV7-9	TRBD2	TRBJ2-1	CASSLAGGRYNEQFF	TGTGCCAGCAGCCTCGCGGGGGGGCGCTACAATGAGCAGTTCTTC
once	TRBV6-2/TRBV6-3	TRBD1	TRBJ2-4	CASSYPPSTGAAKNIQYF	TGTGCCAGCAGTTACCCTCCCTCGACAGGGGCTGCCAAAAACATTCAGTACTTC
.	TRBV10-3	TRBD1	TRBJ1-6	CAISAVGQGKVSPLHF	TGTGCCATCAGTGCGGTGGGACAGGGGAAGGTGTCACCCCTCCACTTT
.	TRBV10-3	.	TRBJ2-3	CAISEDSTSTDTQYF	TGTGCCATCAGTGAGGACAGTACTAGCACAGATACGCAGTATTTT
.	TRBV5-1	TRBD1	TRBJ1-4	CASSPTGTGLEKLFF	TGCGCCAGCAGCCCCACCGGGACAGGGCTTGAAAAACTGTTTTTT
once	TRBV5-1	.	TRBJ2-3	CASSLAVQGLNTQYF	TGCGCCAGCAGCTTGGCCGTACAGGGACTAAACACGCAGTATTTT
.	TRBV7-6	.	TRBJ1-1	CASNNSRGGSYTEAFF	TGTGCCAGCAACAATTCGCGGGGAGGGTCTTACACTGAAGCTTTCTTT
.	TRBV7-9	.	TRBJ1-4	CASSLASRGNEKLFF	TGTGCCAGCAGCTTAGCATCCAGGGGTAATGAAAAACTGTTTTTT
.	TRBV9	TRBD1	TRBJ1-2	CASSPGQGAAYGYTF	TGTGCCAGCAGCCCGGGACAGGGGGCCGCATATGGCTACACCTTC
.	TRBV6-1	TRBD1	TRBJ1-5	CASSEAGTDGQPQHF	TGTGCCAGCAGTGAAGCAGGGACAGACGGTCAGCCCCAGCATTTT
.	TRBV27	TRBD1	TRBJ1-5	CASSSRQGSNQPQHF	TGTGCCAGCAGTTCAAGACAGGGGAGCAATCAGCCCCAGCATTTT
.	TRBV5-1	TRBD1	TRBJ1-1	CASSSTGNRGTEAFF	TGCGCCAGCAGCTCGACAGGGAATCGCGGCACTGAAGCTTTCTTT
.	TRBV14	.	TRBJ1-1	CASSQNRVKTEAFF	TGTGCCAGCAGCCAGAACAGAGTGAAGACTGAAGCTTTCTTT
.	TRBV7-3	TRBD1	TRBJ1-1	CASSEGPGQNEAFF	TGTGCCAGCAGCGAAGGCCCGGGACAGAATGAAGCTTTCTTT
.	TRBV5-1	.	TRBJ1-1	CASTPGWRPNTEAFF	TGCGCCAGCACCCCCGGGTGGCGGCCGAACACTGAAGCTTTCTTT
.	TRBV11-2	.	TRBJ1-3	CASSLNPGSIYF	TGTGCCAGCAGCTTAAATCCTGGCTCCATATATTTT
.	TRBV10-2	TRBD2	TRBJ2-1	CASSDPSGGKNYNEQFF	TGCGCCAGCAGTGATCCTAGCGGGGGGAAAAACTACAATGAGCAGTTCTTC
.	TRBV5-1	.	TRBJ2-3	CASTLGGGDTDTQYF	TGCGCCAGCACTTTAGGGGGTGGTGACACAGATACGCAGTATTTT
.	TRBV5-1	.	TRBJ2-3	CASSSYGGRGTDTQYF	TGCGCCAGCAGCTCCTACGGGGGGCGAGGCACAGATACGCAGTATTTT
.	TRBV5-5	TRBD1	TRBJ1-1	CASSPAGTGSRNTEAFF	TGTGCCAGCAGCCCGGCCGGGACAGGGTCTAGGAACACTGAAGCTTTCTTT
.	TRBV12-3/TRBV12-4	.	TRBJ1-1	CASSYSGQTEAFF	TGTGCCAGCAGCTACTCAGGACAGACTGAAGCTTTCTTT
few	TRBV29-1	.	TRBJ2-1	CSVEVDRTYYNEQFF	TGCAGCGTTGAGGTCGACAGGACCTACTACAATGAGCAGTTCTTC
.	TRBV6-5	TRBD1	TRBJ1-3	CASRRDRSSGNTIYF	TGTGCCAGCAGAAGGGACAGGAGCTCTGGAAACACCATATATTTT
.	TRBV27	.	TRBJ2-1	CASSTGFEQFF	TGTGCCAGCAGCACTGGTTTTGAGCAGTTCTTC
.	TRBV5-6	.	TRBJ1-2	CASSFTRSTARGYTF	TGTGCCAGCAGCTTCACCCGTAGTACGGCGCGGGGCTACACCTTC
.	TRBV10-3	.	TRBJ1-3	CAISESGAGFGNTIYF	TGTGCCATCAGTGAGTCAGGGGCAGGGTTCGGAAACACCATATATTTT